This T cell receptor beta chain came from a study of blood T cell repertoires in COVID-19 (dated by TCRdb to 2020 to 2021). Regarding the complete study: The collaborator samples originated in the United States, Italy and Spain and spanned the acute and convalescent phases of COVID-19. Samples were obtained from the ongoing ImmuneRACE study (first 160 participants) and from some 1,200 subjects provided by 6 global collaborators. Deeply sampled blood TCRbeta repertoires from subjects exposed to, actively infected with, or recovered from COVID-19 were included in the dataset. The prospective study material was composed of cDNA or gDNA derived from T cells, B-cell-depleted T cells, or PBMCs. The repertoires were released in a freely available public database intended as a resource for research on the immune response to SARS-CoV-2. Where HLA class I and class II types were available, the types were taken from metadata supplied by the sample provider, not from assay-based typing. A de-identified subject ID, COVID-19 status, age in years and sex were almost always included in the sample metadata. Broader findings and caveats from the paper: The quantity of clinical and demographic metadata differed by source and by participant and was supplied without curation.

V ends up 1 base short and J 5 bases short, with an unmatched junction base count of 4. The CDR3 holds 16 amino acids from the cysteine to the phenylalanine. Of all the DNA, just the CDR3 is kept, 48 bases in frame from base 1. CDR1 and CDR2, per the germline V gene (reference sequence), are SEHNR and FQNEAQ. TCRbeta CDR3 regions were amplified from genomic DNA using the immunoSEQ Assay, a bias-controlled multiplex PCR. As for the authors' bioinformatics: The number of nucleated cells in each sample was estimated by amplification of reference gene primers within the assay. To quantify the absolute abundance of each unique TCRbeta CDR3 rearrangement, sequence reads were collapsed and filtered. For each sample, productive Simpson clonality was calculated as the square root of Simpson's diversity index over productive rearrangements. The clones in this table, taken by TCRdb from immuneACCESS, are in-frame only. Not every clone is retained; where verified, under half of the shortfall comes from an unresolved V gene, and the cause of the rest is unknown. The V and J calls and the clone size are those of that table, but D and trimming were determined from the DNA. Here the sample has around 370,000 clones; roughly 89% occur a single time. 5% to 8.5% of the sample rests with the top ten.

Whole blood was collected in K2EDTA tubes by collaborating institutions according to the institutions' own protocols. Collaborator samples were shipped for TCRbeta analysis as frozen whole blood, isolated PBMCs, or DNA extracted from either sample type. Notes on this clone: Its antigen has not been determined. Base quality data are lacking; no much larger clone is found one base away.

The sequenced sample was peripheral blood. The receptor was derived from a man younger than 35 with active or convalescent COVID-19. The chain is made from TRBV7-9 and TRBJ1-4; TRBD1 lines up with 10 middle nucleotides. The CDR3 loop reads CASSLGGTGANEKLFF. The DNA sequence follows: TGTGCCAGCAGCTTAGGAGGGACAGGGGCGAATGAAAAACTGTTTTTT. With the portions outside the CDR3 filled from the reference TRBV7-9 and TRBJ1-4 genes, the complete variable region becomes DTGVSQNPRHKITKRGQNVTFRCDPISEHNRLYWYRQTLGQGPEFLTYFQNEAQLEKSRLLSDRFSAERPKGSFSTLEIQRTEQGDSAMYLCASSLGGTGANEKLFFGSGTQLSVL.